This TCR beta chain was obtained from a study of blood T cell repertoires in COVID-19. In Seattle, patients joined the study during active infection and were tracked longitudinally. TCRdb keeps only in-frame clones here, not all; method: immunoSEQ multiplex PCR. The data hold over 450,000 clones, with less than 90% observed a single time. This TCR came from a woman between 50 and 59 years old with COVID-19, enrolled during active disease. Material for sequencing was peripheral blood.

CDR3 coding DNA: TGTGCCAGCAGCCAAGGGTTGAGGTACGAGCAGTACTTC. Translation gives CASSQGLRYEQYF. V and J are TRBV4-2 and TRBJ2-7; no reliable D call. V was cut by 1 base and J by 4 bases, with 8 bases left in between. This CDR3 is 13 amino acids long. Germline V gives CDR1 LGHNA, CDR2 YNFKEQ.